This T cell receptor (beta chain) was sequenced during a study of graft-versus-host responses after intestinal transplantation. Study at large: Grafts were multivisceral, liver-intestinal, or isolated intestinal. Overall study results and limits: Recipient-marrow GvH clones were detected, some having first appeared in ileum or blood. Declining HvG levels early post-transplant were linked to peak circulating GvH clone levels. Patients who carried graft-donor T cell macrochimerism also had high graft-versus-host to host-versus-graft clonal ratios in their allografts.

Concerning this clone itself: Its matching antigen is unknown.

Some clones are missing from TCRdb's copy, which holds only in-frame ones; the method was immunoSEQ multiplex PCR. The data contain fewer than 130,000 clones, roughly 93% of them seen just once; the ten biggest clones take up around 0.55%. Germline values: CDR1 SGDLS, CDR2 YYNGEE. Trimming stripped 4 bases from V and 6 bases from J, with 17 bases between. The CDR3 length is 14 residues. The sequencing here drew on unstimulated CD8+ T cells sorted from spleen or lymph node cells, taken before intestinal transplant. The receptor was derived from a human donor who received an intestinal transplant. This chain joins TRBV9 and TRBJ2-7; D remains ambiguous. The CDR3 DNA follows: TGTGCCAGCAGCACGGGTTCGGGCATTTCCGAGCAGTACTTC. Translating gives CASSTGSGISEQYF.